Listed here are 29 T cell receptor beta chains from one sample, sequenced in a study of chronic HIV infection and antiretroviral therapy. MiXCR was run by TCRdb on the 5' RACE reads, yielding one entry per CDR3 protein. Among more than 30,000 distinct CDR3 sequences listed, 8% to 10% were seen once. The source material was peripheral blood. Source of these receptors: an adult who had HIV and had not received antiretroviral therapy, or was an uninfected healthy control (not recorded which).

In its sample, this clonotype was seen many times. The rearrangement links TRBV7-9 to TRBJ2-3; 12 nucleotides align to TRBD1. The CDR3 runs to 19 residues. Germline V lookup: CDR1 SEHNR, CDR2 FQNEAQ (reference sequence). Unmatched junction bases numbered 17, after V lost 5 bases and J lost 5 bases. The CDR3 DNA reads as TGTGCCAGCAGCGGAGGGTCTGTGGGACAGGGGGCTTTGGGAGATACGCAGTATTTT. This encodes CASSGGSVGQGALGDTQYF.

This clonotype was counted many times. This chain uses TRBV6-1 with TRBJ1-6; 7 bases match TRBD1. The CDR3 totals 14 residues. After removal of 7 bases from V and 5 bases from J, the junction contained 5 bases not matched to a gene. Germline V gene sequence: CDR1 MNHNS, CDR2 SASEGT. The CDR3 is CASMSGTDNSPLHF. In nucleotides, the CDR3 is TGTGCCAGCATGTCCGGGACAGATAATTCACCCCTCCACTTT.

This rearrangement joins TRBV7-6 to TRBJ2-7; 8 bases match TRBD1. CDR1 SGHVS and CDR2 FNYEAQ come from the germline V gene. The CDR3 covers 17 residues. The trim removed 3 bases at V and 2 bases at J, leaving 12 bases unmatched. The CDR3, as DNA: TGTGCCAGCAGCTTTGGATCCGGGACAGGCAACCCCTACGAGCAGTACTTC. Translating gives CASSFGSGTGNPYEQYF.

This clonotype was seen at least ten times. The V gene is TRBV12-3 or TRBV12-4, the J gene TRBJ1-1; D unclear. Between the trimmed V and J ends, which lost 2 bases and 0 bases, there was a span of 1 base. CDR3 length: 12 amino acids. The CDR3 nucleotides read TGTGCCAGCAGTTTAATGAACACTGAAGCTTTCTTT. Its protein product is CASSLMNTEAFF.

This clonotype was observed many times. V gene TRBV11-2 combines with J gene TRBJ2-7, with 7 bases identical to TRBD2. The V and J ends lost 2 bases and 3 bases, in that order; junction bases with no gene match: 4. This CDR3 has 14 amino acids. Per the germline V gene, CDR1 is SGHAT and CDR2 is FQNNGV. The CDR3 region has the DNA TGTGCCAGCAGCTTACGGGAGGTTAGCTACGAGCAGTACTTC. It yields the protein CASSLREVSYEQYF.

CDR3 DNA: TGCGCCAGCAGCTTGACGACCGCACAACAAGAGACCCAGTACTTC. This encodes CASSLTTAQQETQYF. The gene calls are TRBV5-1 and TRBJ2-5, with no clear D. CDR1 SGHRS and CDR2 YFSETQ come from the germline V gene. The CDR3 totals 15 residues. V lost 1 base and J 2 bases, leaving 12 bases between the germline ends.

This clonotype was detected many times. This sequence joins TRBV5-5 and TRBJ1-2, with D perhaps matching TRBD1 (5 bases). V lost 1 base and J lost 3, with 16 bases in between. Germline lookup yields CDR1 SGHKS and CDR2 YYEKEE (reference sequence). The CDR3 extends over 16 amino acids. The CDR3: CASSLSGVGRDYGYTF. The CDR3 DNA is TGTGCCAGCAGCTTGTCTGGCGTCGGCAGGGACTATGGCTACACCTTC.

The sample holds a few counts of this clonotype. The chain employs TRBV4-1 and TRBJ1-1; tentative D call: TRBD1 (6 bases). CDR1 and CDR2 (germline): MGHRA, YSYEKL. There are 13 residues in the CDR3. Between the trimmed V and J ends, which lost 1 base and 6 bases, there was a span of 9 bases. The CDR3 coding sequence is TGCGCCAGCAGCCAAGCTGGGGGCCCTGAAGCTTTCTTT. Protein product: CASSQAGGPEAFF.

This clonotype showed up many times. The rearrangement links TRBV28 to TRBJ2-7; tentatively, D is TRBD2 (6 bases). The germline CDR1 and CDR2 sequences are MDHEN and SYDVKM. The CDR3 length is 11 residues. CDR3 region: CKVGLFGEQYF. CDR3 coding DNA: TGTAAAGTCGGACTATTCGGCGAGCAGTACTTC.

This chain joins TRBV29-1 and TRBJ1-4, with a possible D match to TRBD1 (6 bases). Germline V lookup: CDR1 SQVTM, CDR2 ANQGSEA. The CDR3 spans 13 residues. Trimming removed 3 bases from V and 8 bases from J, with 13 bases in between. The CDR3 loop is CSVEVPTGEKLFF. The CDR3 coding sequence is TGCAGCGTTGAGGTCCCGACAGGAGAAAAACTGTTTTTT.

This clonotype turned up a few times. The chain links TRBV11-1 to TRBJ1-3; weak D call: TRBD1 (5 bases). The ends were cut back, 8 bases at V and 4 bases at J, with 12 bases in the middle. This CDR3 has 13 amino acids. Germline V gene sequence: CDR1 SGHAT, CDR2 FQDESV (reference sequence). CDR3 DNA: TGTGCCAGCGGGACCCGCTTCGGAAACACCATATATTTT. Encoded protein: CASGTRFGNTIYF.

The J gene is TRBJ1-1, the V gene TRBV10-3, with D possibly TRBD1 on 5 matching bases. Per germline, CDR1 ENHRY and CDR2 SYGVKD. V lost 0 bases, J lost 10 bases, and 15 bases lay in between. This CDR3 spans 14 amino acids. The CDR3 DNA sequence: TGTGCCATCAGTGAGTCACAGGAATCTCGTAGAGCTTTCTTT. Its protein product is CAISESQESRRAFF.

This clonotype was seen many times. The chain combines TRBV11-2 with TRBJ2-1; 12 bases match TRBD2. The germline gives CDR1 SGHAT, CDR2 FQNNGV. J gave up 2 bases and V 2 bases, and 10 bases lay outside the gene matches. CDR3 size: 19 residues. The CDR3 loop is CASSLTRTSGILTYNEQFF. CDR3 DNA sequence: TGTGCCAGCAGCTTAACAAGGACTAGCGGGATTTTAACCTACAATGAGCAGTTCTTC.

The sample holds many counts of this clonotype. The V gene is TRBV2, the J gene TRBJ2-3; no clear D. Trimming stripped 7 bases from V and 6 bases from J, with 8 bases between. Germline CDR1 SNHLY, CDR2 FYNNEI. The CDR3 has 11 amino acids. The CDR3 DNA reads as TGTGCCAGCACCCCAAGGGATACGCAGTATTTT. Its protein product is CASTPRDTQYF.

At least ten counts were recorded for this clonotype. This chain connects TRBV20-1 to TRBJ1-1; D call uncertain. CDR1 is DFQATT, CDR2 SNEGSKA, per germline (reference sequence). Trimming shortened V by 3 bases and J by 6 bases, and 11 bases separated the two germline ends. This CDR3 region has 12 residues. In DNA, the CDR3 is TGCAGTGCTAGCGCGTCGGAGTCTGAAGCTTTCTTT. This codes for CSASASESEAFF.

There are a few counts of this clonotype. This chain uses TRBV11-3 with TRBJ2-2; no definite D call. CDR3 length equals 13 residues. Trimming stripped 1 base from V and 4 bases from J, with 4 bases between. Germline lookup yields CDR1 SGHNT and CDR2 YENEEA. The CDR3 loop is CASSLVSTGELFF. Here the CDR3 DNA reads TGTGCCAGCAGCTTAGTCAGCACCGGGGAGCTGTTTTTT.

A few counts support this clonotype. J is TRBJ2-1 and V is TRBV29-1; TRBD2 aligns across 10 bases. Germline V CDR1 and CDR2: SQVTM, ANQGSEA. Unmatched junction bases numbered 1, after V lost 4 bases and J lost 4 bases. The CDR3 has 13 residues. The CDR3 DNA is TGCAGCGTTGCGGGACTAGCGTACAATGAGCAGTTCTTC. This encodes CSVAGLAYNEQFF.

This clonotype showed up many times. The CDR3: CASTRTGGNYGYTF. The CDR3 DNA is TGTGCCAGCACCCGGACAGGGGGCAACTATGGCTACACCTTC. This rearrangement joins TRBV2 to TRBJ1-2; 11 bases fit TRBD1. The CDR3 extends over 14 amino acids. Trimming took 7 bases from V and 2 from J; bases not matched to a gene: 3. Germline assignment: CDR1 SNHLY and CDR2 FYNNEI. The full variable domain, with the rest looked up from reference TRBV2 and TRBJ1-2, is EPEVTQTPSHQVTQMGQEVILRCVPISNHLYFYWYRQILGQKVEFLVSFYNNEISEKSEIFDDQFSVERPDGSNFTLKIRSTKLEDSAMYFCASTRTGGNYGYTFGSGTRLTVV.

The sample holds many counts of this clonotype. The chain links TRBV12-3 or TRBV12-4 to TRBJ2-5, with D perhaps matching TRBD2 (6 bases). V lost 2 bases and J lost 5, with 9 bases in between. The CDR3 spans 13 residues. The CDR3 here is CASSLSGVETQYF. DNA for the CDR3: TGTGCCAGCAGTTTATCGGGGGTCGAGACCCAGTACTTC.

This clonotype has a handful of counts. The J gene is TRBJ2-1, the V gene TRBV20-1; D is unresolved. The germline gives CDR1 DFQATT, CDR2 SNEGSKA (reference sequence). V lost 4 bases and J 7 bases, leaving 11 bases between the germline ends. This CDR3 has 12 residues. CDR3 coding DNA: TGCAGTGCTACAGAACCGTCGAATGAGCAGTTCTTC. Its translation: CSATEPSNEQFF.

This clonotype was observed a handful of times. The chain uses TRBV2 and TRBJ2-3, with D perhaps TRBD2 (6 bases). This CDR3 comprises 16 residues. CDR1 is SNHLY and CDR2 is FYNNEI in the germline V gene. V lost 1 base and J 3 bases, leaving 14 bases between the germline ends. This CDR3 reads CASSEVRGMLTDTQYF. CDR3 DNA sequence: TGTGCCAGCAGTGAAGTGCGGGGAATGTTGACAGATACGCAGTATTTT.

This clonotype showed up just a few times. The rearrangement links TRBV7-2 to TRBJ2-1, with unresolved D. Germline loops: CDR1 SGHTA, CDR2 FQGNSA. V was shortened by 5 bases and J by 0 bases, with 11 bases between the two germline ends. The CDR3 is made up of 15 amino acids. The CDR3, as DNA: TGTGCCAGCAGCCCCCACCGAAGCTCCTACAATGAGCAGTTCTTC. Residues: CASSPHRSSYNEQFF.

In its sample, this clonotype was seen many times. V gene TRBV9 combines with J gene TRBJ2-7; 8 bases agree with TRBD1. CDR3 length: 14 amino acids. V trimming: 3 bases; J trimming: 5 bases; junction bases outside the gene matches: 7. Per germline, CDR1 SGDLS and CDR2 YYNGEE. For the CDR3, the DNA is TGTGCCAGCAGCGGTACCCCAGGGGGCAACGAGCAGTACTTC. This sequence encodes CASSGTPGGNEQYF. Complete variable domain (other parts from reference TRBV9 and TRBJ2-7): DSGVTQTPKHLITATGQRVTLRCSPRSGDLSVYWYQQSLDQGLQFLIQYYNGEERAKGNILERFSAQQFPDLHSELNLSSLELGDSALYFCASSGTPGGNEQYFGPGTRLTVT.

This clonotype is medium-sized in the sample. The CDR3 sequence: CSVSAGSTDTQYF. The CDR3 nucleotides are TGCAGCGTTTCAGCGGGCAGCACAGATACGCAGTATTTT. The rearrangement links TRBV29-1 to TRBJ2-3, with D possibly matching TRBD2 (6 bases). Germline assignment: CDR1 SQVTM and CDR2 ANQGSEA. This CDR3 is 13 amino acids long. Deletions cut 5 bases from V and 0 bases from J, with 9 bases between.

This clonotype was seen at least ten times. The J gene is TRBJ2-1, the V gene TRBV5-1; unclear D gene. Trimming took off 0 bases at V and 8 bases at J, with 3 bases between the two ends. The CDR3 is 11 residues long. CDR1 and CDR2 from the germline V gene are SGHRS and YFSETQ. For the CDR3, the DNA is TGCGCCAGCAGCTTGGCCCATGAGCAGTTCTTC. Amino acids: CASSLAHEQFF.

This clonotype was observed a handful of times. The gene calls are TRBV29-1 and TRBJ2-3; weak D call: TRBD1 (6 bases). V gave up 2 bases and J gave up 1 base, with 7 bases separating them. Germline assignment: CDR1 SQVTM and CDR2 ANQGSEA. This CDR3 region has 13 residues. The CDR3 nucleotides read TGCAGCGTTGAACAGGGGCGCACAGATACGCAGTATTTT. Its translation is CSVEQGRTDTQYF.

This clonotype was seen a few times. The J gene is TRBJ2-3, the V gene TRBV28; a weak D match, TRBD1 (6 bases). This CDR3 has 13 amino acids. V lost 8 bases and J 2 bases, leaving 11 bases between the germline ends. CDR1 MDHEN and CDR2 SYDVKM come from the germline V gene. In DNA, the CDR3 is TGTGCCAGCCTTCACAGGGTCACAGATACGCAGTATTTT. Its translation is CASLHRVTDTQYF.

The chain is built from TRBV4-3 and TRBJ1-4; D gene uncertain. V lost 2 bases and J 6 bases, leaving 16 bases between the germline ends. From germline, CDR1 is LGHNA and CDR2 YSLEER. There are 16 residues in the CDR3. The CDR3 reads CASSQIVSQNDEKLFF. The DNA of the CDR3 is TGCGCCAGCAGCCAAATAGTCTCCCAGAATGATGAAAAACTGTTTTTT.

This clonotype was detected a few times. This chain uses TRBV12-3 or TRBV12-4 with TRBJ2-7; D gene unclear. This CDR3 is built from 14 residues. Trimming left V 2 bases short and J 3 bases short, with 11 bases between. CDR3 nucleotide sequence: TGTGCCAGCAGTTTAACAGTCGGAGTCTACGAGCAGTACTTC. Its protein product is CASSLTVGVYEQYF.